This record covers a single T cell receptor (beta chain). Trimming took off 5 bases at V and 8 bases at J, with 12 bases between the two ends. This CDR3 spans 12 amino acids. Looked up from germline, CDR1 is SGHTA and CDR2 is FQGNSA. The data are from a study of blood T cell repertoires in COVID-19. As for the study in general: Samples representing acute and convalescent COVID-19 were sourced from the United States, Italy and Spain.

As originally analysed: Amplification from reference gene primers served as the basis for estimated nucleated cell counts. The assay was immunoSEQ multiplex PCR, and TCRdb's table has in-frame clones only and misses some. V and J calls and clone size follow that table, whereas D and trimming were derived from the DNA. This sample has approximately 230,000 clones, with approximately 86% found just once. V and J are TRBV7-2 and TRBJ1-1; TRBD1 is a possible D gene (5 bases). Sequenced sample: peripheral blood. This sequence originates from a man older than 75 with acute or convalescent COVID-19. CDR3: CASSQSREEAFF. CDR3 DNA: TGTGCCAGCAGCCAGAGCAGGGAAGAAGCTTTCTTT.